A single sample gave rise to the 4 T cell receptor beta chains below, sequenced in a study of relationships among human T cell subsets (dated by TCRdb to the early 2010s). The CD4+CD25-CD294- flow-through remaining after the CD25, CD56 and CD294 bead selections was collected as Th1 cells. Receptor amplification or capture employed multiplex PCR. The sample was run on a 454 GS FLX. TCR alpha and beta CDR3 regions were amplified from mRNA by semiquantitative ARM-PCR. In ARM-PCR, tagged nested gene-specific primers were used first, and communal superprimers then performed exponential amplification. The public sequencing data were trimmed at Q25 with fastp and processed into clonotypes with MiXCR by TCRdb, which kept only in-frame beta chains. Each record represents a unique CDR3 protein, reported with the most common genes and DNA among its rows. The sample table holds some 13,000 distinct CDR3 sequences, of which around 70% were seen once. Roughly 29% of the sample lies in the top ten.

The source material was CD4+ Th1 cells sorted from blood. Interpreted using the paper, the cell subset or site label stands for: CD4+CD25-CD294- T helper 1 cells. The source of these receptors is a man aged 35-49 years in good health.

This clonotype was seen only once. The chain carries TRBV14 and TRBJ1-4; D might be TRBD1 (6 bases). CDR1 is SGHDN, CDR2 FVKESK, per germline. This CDR3 has 16 residues. Trimming pared 1 base from V and 7 bases from J, leaving 16 bases between. CDR3 nucleotide sequence: TGTGCCAGCAGCCAAGCGCGGACAGACGTTATTGAAAAACTGTTTTTT. This sequence encodes CASSQARTDVIEKLFF.

Here the CDR3 DNA reads TGTGCCAGCAGCACTAGCGGGGAACGGTACGAGCAGTACTTC. Protein: CASSTSGERYEQYF. This chain links TRBV7-8 with TRBJ2-7; 10 bases align to TRBD2. The CDR3 is made up of 14 amino acids. The germline V gene has CDR1 SGHVS and CDR2 FQNEAQ. The V segment lost 5 bases and the J segment 4 bases; nucleotides outside the gene matches: 5.

The genes are TRBV11-2 and TRBJ2-3; 7 bases line up with TRBD2. CDR3 length equals 14 residues. CDR1 SGHAT and CDR2 FQNNGV come from the germline V gene. V dropped 5 bases and J dropped 6; count of bases not matched to a gene: 8. This CDR3 is CASSRGTTLDTQYF. DNA for the CDR3: TGTGCCAGCAGCCGGGGGACTACCTTGGATACGCAGTATTTT.

This chain joins TRBV27 and TRBJ2-3; 7 bases are shared with TRBD2. Trimming took 4 bases from V and 2 from J; bases not matched to a gene: 6. Germline CDR1 reads MNHEY; CDR2 reads SMNVEV (reference sequence). The CDR3 runs to 15 residues. CDR3 sequence: CASSSSGTITDTQYF. CDR3 bases: TGTGCCAGCAGTTCCAGCGGGACTATCACAGATACGCAGTATTTT.